The clone carrying this T cell receptor (beta chain) was detected ten times or more. As yet, its antigen is unknown. The data derive from a study of regulatory T cells in long-lasting Graves disease. Arm-PCR with iRepertoire HTBI primers amplified the CDR3 regions for these TCR beta libraries. One entry per CDR3 protein results from TCRdb running MiXCR on the multiplex PCR reads. The sample contains some 250,000 distinct CDR3 sequences, approximately 18% of which appear only once. Trimming removed 4 bases at V and 4 bases at J, with 8 bases between. CDR3 length equals 13 residues. Per germline, CDR1 LGHDT and CDR2 YNNKEL (reference sequence). Stated time point: newly diagnosed GD, antithyroid drugs for less than 3 months. Researchers made the TCR library from RNA that was extracted from PBMCs. Diagnosing Graves' disease relied on the American Thyroid Association guidelines. Findings and limits, study-wide: Since the sample size was small, accuracy may have been reduced.

The data also belong to a second study, concerning T cells in Graves' hyperthyroidism and ophthalmopathy.

The sequence was obtained from a woman in her 30s with Graves disease. Sequenced here: peripheral blood mononuclear cells (PBMCs), sampled at new diagnosis, from a patient treated with antithyroid drugs. The chain has TRBV3-1 and TRBJ1-3; D is ambiguous. This chain's CDR3 is CASSPPSGNTIYF. CDR3 in DNA: TGTGCCAGCAGCCCTCCGTCCGGAAACACCATATATTTT.